The 4 T cell receptor beta chains listed next were all sequenced from one sample in a study of blood T cell repertoires in COVID-19. Method: immunoSEQ multiplex PCR; TCRdb's copy keeps in-frame clones and lacks some. The sample lists hundreds of thousands of clones; nearly 90% were seen once. The sequencing sample was made of PBMCs or T cells enriched from blood (not recorded which). Receptor source: a woman aged 35 to 49 with acute COVID-19.

V gene TRBV19 combines with J gene TRBJ1-1; D gene ambiguous. The CDR3 runs to 11 residues. CDR1 is LNHDA, CDR2 SQIVND, per germline (reference sequence). Trimming took off 8 bases at V and 1 base at J, with 5 bases between the two ends. CDR3 loop: CASAGNTEAFF. DNA for the CDR3: TGTGCCAGTGCGGGGAACACTGAAGCTTTCTTT.

J is TRBJ1-5 and V is TRBV5-8, with D unresolved. The V gene's germline CDR1 is SGHTS and CDR2 YDEGEE. The CDR3 length is 13 residues. Deletions cut 1 base from V and 5 bases from J, with 7 bases between. The CDR3 DNA is TGTGCCAGCAGCTTGCGGGGTGATCAGCCCCAGCATTTT. Its protein is CASSLRGDQPQHF.

This clone came up once. V gene TRBV11-3 combines with J gene TRBJ1-1; D is undetermined. Germline CDR1 SGHNT, CDR2 YENEEA. The CDR3 has 14 amino acids. Trimming cost V 5 bases and J 0 bases, with 10 bases left between them. CDR3 bases: TGTGCCAGCAGCGACGGAGCGCTGAACACTGAAGCTTTCTTT. Its protein is CASSDGALNTEAFF.

The chain is built from TRBV6-5 and TRBJ1-1; the D is unclear. Germline CDR1 reads MNHEY; CDR2 reads SVGAGI. Trimming left V 8 bases short and J 9 bases short, with 19 bases between. This CDR3 region has 13 residues. In nucleotides, the CDR3 is TGTGCCAGCTCCGCGACACCACGTATGAAAGCTTTCTTT. This encodes CASSATPRMKAFF.